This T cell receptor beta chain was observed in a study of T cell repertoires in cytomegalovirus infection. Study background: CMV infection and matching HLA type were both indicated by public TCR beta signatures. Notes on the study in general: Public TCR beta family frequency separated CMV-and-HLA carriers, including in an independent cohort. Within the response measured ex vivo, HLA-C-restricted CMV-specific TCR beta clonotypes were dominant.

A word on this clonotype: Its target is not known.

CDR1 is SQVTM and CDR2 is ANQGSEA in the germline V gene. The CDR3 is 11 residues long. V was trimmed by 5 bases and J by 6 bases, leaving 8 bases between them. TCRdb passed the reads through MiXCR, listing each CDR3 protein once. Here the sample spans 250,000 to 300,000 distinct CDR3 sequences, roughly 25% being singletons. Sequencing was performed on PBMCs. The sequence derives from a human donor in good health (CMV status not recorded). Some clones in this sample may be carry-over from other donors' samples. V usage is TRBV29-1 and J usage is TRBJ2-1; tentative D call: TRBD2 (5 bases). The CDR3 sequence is CSVTRANEQFF. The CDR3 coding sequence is TGCAGCGTTACTAGAGCCAATGAGCAGTTCTTC.